This TCR beta chain came from a study of T cell repertoires in cytomegalovirus infection. Across the study: Public TCR beta signature analysis indicated the presence of both CMV infection and matching HLA type. Points from the study as a whole: Within the response measured ex vivo, HLA-C-restricted CMV-specific TCR beta clonotypes were dominant.

There are many counts of this clonotype. What it binds is not known. TCRdb fed the reads into MiXCR, producing one record per CDR3 protein. Of 560,000 or so distinct CDR3 sequences listed, about 15% are singletons. CDR1 is SGHTA and CDR2 is FQGTGA in the germline V gene. The CDR3 has 14 amino acids. The germline V and J ends were trimmed by 1 base and 6 bases, with 12 bases remaining between them. This chain links TRBV7-3 with TRBJ1-1; D unresolved. Sequencing was carried out using CD8+ T cells from PBMCs. The sequence derives from a human donor in good health (CMV status not recorded). Some clones in this sample may be carry-over from other donors' samples. Here the CDR3 DNA reads TGTGCCAGCAGCTTAAACCCGGCAAGGCCTGAAGCTTTCTTT. Protein product: CASSLNPARPEAFF.